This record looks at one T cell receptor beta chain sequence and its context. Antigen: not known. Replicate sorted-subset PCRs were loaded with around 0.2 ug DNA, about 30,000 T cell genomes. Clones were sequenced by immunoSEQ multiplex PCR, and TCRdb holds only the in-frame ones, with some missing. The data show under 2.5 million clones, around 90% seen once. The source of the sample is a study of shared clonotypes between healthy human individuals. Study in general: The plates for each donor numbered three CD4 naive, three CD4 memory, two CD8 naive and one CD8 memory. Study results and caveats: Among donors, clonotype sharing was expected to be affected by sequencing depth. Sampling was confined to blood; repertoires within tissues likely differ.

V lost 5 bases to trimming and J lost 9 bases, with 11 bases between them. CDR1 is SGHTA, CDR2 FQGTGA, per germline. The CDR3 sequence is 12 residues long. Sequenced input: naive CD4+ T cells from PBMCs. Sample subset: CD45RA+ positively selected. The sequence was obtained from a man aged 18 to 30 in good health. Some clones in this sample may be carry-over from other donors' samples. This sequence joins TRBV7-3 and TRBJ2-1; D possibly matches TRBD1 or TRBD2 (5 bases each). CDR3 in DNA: TGTGCCAGCAGCCCGGGGCACGCTGAGCAGTTCTTC. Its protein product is CASSPGHAEQFF.